A selection of T cell receptor beta chains follows, all from one sample in a study of shared clonotypes between healthy human individuals. The method was immunoSEQ multiplex PCR; TCRdb's version includes in-frame clones alone and lacks a portion of them. In the table there are over a million clones, roughly 96% of which are singletons. Material for sequencing was naive CD4+ T cells sorted from blood. These receptors were taken from a young man in good health. Both conserved end residues are part of each CDR3. D genes are given only for firm matches. Only some rows state a clone size, as once, few, many or a class for expanded clones.

d_call clone_size j_call v_call cdr3_nt cdr3_aa
. . TRBJ1-1 TRBV11-3 TGTGCCAGCAGCTTAGGGAGGAACACTGAAGCTTTCTTT CASSLGRNTEAFF
. . TRBJ2-4 TRBV11-2 TGTGCCAGCAGCTTAGAACAGCTGGTAGCCAAAAACATTCAGTACTTC CASSLEQLVAKNIQYF
. . TRBJ1-2 TRBV28 TGTGCCAGCAGTTTAGACGGGAACTATGGCTACACCTTC CASSLDGNYGYTF
. . TRBJ1-1 TRBV9 TGTGCCAGCAGCCCCCAGGGAGGGAACACTGAAGCTTTCTTT CASSPQGGNTEAFF
. . TRBJ1-2 TRBV2 TGTGCCTCAAACCCGGCAGCCGGGGCCTATGGCTACACCTTC CASNPAAGAYGYTF
. . TRBJ1-4 TRBV9 TGTGCCAGCAACCAGGCGGGCCCGGGAGAAAAACTGTTTTTT CASNQAGPGEKLFF
. . TRBJ2-7 TRBV10-2 TGCGCCAGCAGTGTAACCAGAGGCTACGAGCAGTACTTC CASSVTRGYEQYF
. . TRBJ1-3 TRBV10-3 TGTGCCATCAGTGACTACAGCTCTGGAAACACCATATATTTT CAISDYSSGNTIYF
. . TRBJ2-7 TRBV6-1 TGTGCCAGCAGAGGGGTGGGTGAGCAGTACTTC CASRGVGEQYF
. . TRBJ1-3 TRBV15 TGTGCCACCAGCAGAGATTTAAGGGGGTCTGGAAACACCATATATTTT CATSRDLRGSGNTIYF
. once TRBJ2-7 TRBV5-1 TGCGCCAGCAGCTTGGAGGAGCCGGCCTACGAGCAGTACTTC CASSLEEPAYEQYF
. once TRBJ2-1 TRBV7-2 TGTGCCAGCAGCTTAGTTCCTGGGGCGGGTGAGCAGTTCTTC CASSLVPGAGEQFF
TRBD1 . TRBJ1-4 TRBV10-2 TGCGCCAGCAGGCGGTGGACAGGGGAAAATGAAAAACTGTTTTTT CASRRWTGENEKLFF
. . TRBJ1-5 TRBV29-1 TGCAGCGTAGGACAGAAAAATCAGCCCCAGCATTTT CSVGQKNQPQHF
. . TRBJ2-5 TRBV4-1 TGCGCCAGCAGCCAAGATAGGATGGGGGTTAAAGAGACCCAGTACTTC CASSQDRMGVKETQYF
. . TRBJ2-7 TRBV6-5 TGTGCCAGCAGTTACTCGAGGGGCAGCTCCTACGAGCAGTACTTC CASSYSRGSSYEQYF
. . TRBJ2-6 TRBV18 TGTGCCAGCTCACCGAGAACATGGTCCGGGGCCAACGTCCTGACTTTC CASSPRTWSGANVLTF
. . TRBJ2-5 TRBV9 TGTGCCAGCAGCGTAGCGGAGGGGACGGGTCAAGAGACCCAGTACTTC CASSVAEGTGQETQYF
TRBD1 . TRBJ1-2 TRBV15 TGTGCCACCAGCACGGACAGGACGACCTATGGCTACACCTTC CATSTDRTTYGYTF
TRBD1 . TRBJ1-2 TRBV6-6 TGTGCCAGCAGCTCAGTTACAGGGGGCGTTGGTTTGACCTTC CASSSVTGGVGLTF
TRBD2 . TRBJ2-1 TRBV10-3 TGTGCCATCAGGGAGACGCGGGGGAGGCCCTACAATGAGCAGTTCTTC CAIRETRGRPYNEQFF
TRBD2 . TRBJ2-1 TRBV10-3 TGTGCCATCAGTGAGTCGAGTCTTCCGGGAGGCAGCAATGAGCAGTTCTTC CAISESSLPGGSNEQFF
. . TRBJ1-4 TRBV11-2 TGTGCCAGCAGCCTAGGGACGCAAGTTAATGAAAAACTGTTTTTT CASSLGTQVNEKLFF
. . TRBJ1-2 TRBV18 TGTGCCAGCTCACGTATGGAACCCCGGCGGAACTATGGCTACACCTTC CASSRMEPRRNYGYTF
. . TRBJ2-7 TRBV11-2 TGTGCCAGCAGTTCCGCGCGGGGACTGACCCTAAGTAAGCACTTC CASSSARGLTLSKHF
. . TRBJ1-2 TRBV2 TGTGCCAGCAGTGCCTTGGATGGTGGCTACACCTTC CASSALDGGYTF
. . TRBJ2-7 TRBV5-6 TGTGCCAGCAGCTTGGACAACTACGAGCAGTACTTC CASSLDNYEQYF
. once TRBJ2-1 TRBV2 TGTGCCAGCAGTGGGGGACATTTAGACAATGAGCAGTTCTTC CASSGGHLDNEQFF
TRBD1 . TRBJ1-5 TRBV19 TGTGCCAGTAGTACTTCCCCGGACAGGGCCCGCAATCAGCCCCAGCATTTT CASSTSPDRARNQPQHF
TRBD1 . TRBJ2-1 TRBV19 TGTGCCAGTAGCCCCGGGACAGGGGGTACAGGCGAGCAGTTCTTC CASSPGTGGTGEQFF
. . TRBJ2-2 TRBV27 TGTGCCAGCAGTTTAGTTAGCAGGACCACCGGGGAGCTGTTTTTT CASSLVSRTTGELFF
. . TRBJ1-2 TRBV6-1 TGTGCCAGCAGTGAAGCAGGGTATGGCTACACCTTC CASSEAGYGYTF
TRBD1 . TRBJ2-5 TRBV18 TGTGCCAGCTCCCTGACGGGACAGGGGACAGAGACCCAGTACTTC CASSLTGQGTETQYF
. . TRBJ1-2 TRBV29-1 TGCAGCGATGGTGGGCCTGGCTACACCTTC CSDGGPGYTF
TRBD1 . TRBJ1-2 TRBV2 TGTGCCAGCAAGGGACAGGGTTTTAACTATGGCTACACCTTC CASKGQGFNYGYTF